These 14 T cell receptor beta chains were sequenced from one sample in a study of cytomegalovirus exposure and HLA in healthy donors. A multiplex PCR was run with 60 Vbeta primers and 13 Jbeta primers. Generated by immunoSEQ multiplex PCR, the TCRdb table keeps only in-frame clones and is missing some. Counted here are 200,000 or so clones, approximately 78% occurring once; the ten biggest clones make up over 5%. The sample was PBMCs. The receptors derive from a woman aged 50 to 60 in good health and CMV-seropositive.

The genes are TRBV11-2 and TRBJ1-1; no firm D call. CDR1 is SGHAT, CDR2 FQNNGV, per germline. The V end lost 3 bases, the J end lost 0 bases, and 11 bases lay between the germline ends. CDR3 size: 15 residues. The DNA for the CDR3 is TGTGCCAGCAGCTTTACAGTTGGCCTGAACACTGAAGCTTTCTTT. Protein sequence: CASSFTVGLNTEAFF.

The genes are TRBV6-6 and TRBJ2-6; D is unresolved. Germline loops: CDR1 MNHNY, CDR2 SVGAGI (reference sequence). The CDR3 consists of 14 residues. Trimming shortened V by 6 bases and J by 0 bases, and 6 bases separated the two germline ends. The CDR3 coding sequence is TGTGCCAGCAGACAGTTCTCTGGGGCCAACGTCCTGACTTTC. Protein: CASRQFSGANVLTF.

The rearrangement uses TRBV7-9 and TRBJ2-7; TRBD2 agrees at 7 bases. Trimming took 5 bases from V and 5 from J; bases not matched to a gene: 12. The CDR3 consists of 15 residues. The germline V gene has CDR1 SEHNR and CDR2 FQNEAQ (reference sequence). The CDR3 bases are TGTGCCAGCAGCCACCGGGGGGTTCTTGGAAACGAGCAGTACTTC. Its translation: CASSHRGVLGNEQYF.

The chain carries TRBV27 and TRBJ1-2, with a tentative D call TRBD1 (5 bases). Germline assignment: CDR1 MNHEY and CDR2 SMNVEV (reference sequence). The CDR3 length is 15 residues. Trimming took off 6 bases at V and 0 bases at J, with 14 bases between the two ends. DNA of the CDR3: TGTGCCAGCAGGGCGGGGACGCGCCCTAACTATGGCTACACCTTC. Residues: CASRAGTRPNYGYTF.

The chain recombines TRBV27 with TRBJ1-1; TRBD1 matches 11 bases. V lost 4 bases, J lost 4 bases, and 14 bases stayed unmatched. Germline assignment: CDR1 MNHEY and CDR2 SMNVEV (reference sequence). The CDR3 loop spans 18 amino acids. The CDR3 sequence: CASSSRTGGLIRGTEAFF. For the CDR3, the DNA is TGTGCCAGCAGTTCCCGGACAGGGGGCTTAATCCGCGGCACTGAAGCTTTCTTT.

This sequence joins TRBV13 and TRBJ2-3; D is unclear. The CDR3 spans 15 residues. V was shortened by 6 bases and J by 0 bases, with 13 bases between the two germline ends. Germline CDR1 is PRHDT and CDR2 is FYEKMQ (reference sequence). CDR3 loop: CASRGLLFSTDTQYF. DNA for the CDR3: TGTGCCAGCAGGGGCTTGCTTTTCAGCACAGATACGCAGTATTTT.

The chain has TRBV10-3 and TRBJ2-5; 7 nucleotides agree with TRBD2. This CDR3 contains 14 residues. Germline V gene data show CDR1 as ENHRY and CDR2 as SYGVKD. After removal of 6 bases from V and 1 base from J, the junction contained 5 bases not matched to a gene. The CDR3 protein is CAIRGGYPQETQYF. In DNA, the CDR3 is TGTGCCATCAGGGGAGGGTATCCCCAAGAGACCCAGTACTTC.

The count of this clone is one. CDR3 region: CASTIMALRESEQFF. The DNA for the CDR3 is TGTGCCAGCACCATTATGGCCCTCCGGGAGAGTGAGCAGTTCTTC. V gene TRBV28 combines with J gene TRBJ2-1; a weak D match, TRBD2 (6 bases). V was trimmed by 7 bases and J by 9 bases, leaving 22 bases between them. This CDR3 comprises 15 residues. CDR1 and CDR2 (germline): MDHEN, SYDVKM.

About this clone: An end of the junction does not agree with germline; a read error may underlie this. The rearrangement joins TRBV6-1 to TRBJ2-4; weak D call: TRBD2 (7 bases). Germline V gene data show CDR1 as MNHNS and CDR2 as SASEGT. CDR3 size: 19 residues. CDR3 nucleotides: TGTGCCAGCAGTGAAGAAACAGGGCTCTTTCTAGGGAGGGAAAACAGTCAGTACTTC. Translation: CASSEETGLFLGRENSQYF.

The DNA of the CDR3 is TGTGCCATGTTCTCGGAGGGAAGCACTGAAGCTTTCTTT. Amino acid sequence: CAMFSEGSTEAFF. The chain is built from TRBV6-1 and TRBJ1-1; D ambiguous. This CDR3 spans 13 amino acids. Germline V CDR1 and CDR2: MNHNS, SASEGT. Trimming removed 10 bases at V and 4 bases at J, with 16 bases between.

The chain recombines TRBV19 with TRBJ2-1; 9 bases agree with TRBD1. The CDR3 has 12 amino acids. V was clipped by 9 bases and J by 9 bases; unmatched bases: 6. Germline V lookup: CDR1 LNHDA, CDR2 SQIVND (reference sequence). The CDR3 DNA reads TGTGCCAGCGACAGGGGGAGAGGTGAGCAGTTCTTC. Its translation: CASDRGRGEQFF. The entire variable domain, with the rest obtained from reference TRBV19 and TRBJ2-1, is as follows: DGGITQSPKYLFRKEGQNVTLSCEQNLNHDAMYWYRQDPGQGLRLIYYSQIVNDFQKGDIAEGYSVSREKKESFPLTVTSAQKNPTAFYLCASDRGRGEQFFGPGTRLTVL.

The chain has TRBV29-1 and TRBJ2-7; D may be TRBD1 (6 bases). Germline lookup yields CDR1 SQVTM and CDR2 ANQGSEA. The CDR3 has 12 amino acids. Trimming shortened V by 7 bases and J by 0 bases, and 10 bases separated the two germline ends. CDR3 DNA: TGCAGCGCCCGAGGGGGCTCCTACGAGCAGTACTTC. It yields the protein CSARGGSYEQYF.

This clone was seen more than once but under ten times. The chain recombines TRBV4-1 with TRBJ2-3; 16 bases are shared with TRBD2. Germline CDR1 and CDR2: MGHRA and YSYEKL. This CDR3 comprises 17 residues. V dropped 0 bases and J dropped 6; count of bases not matched to a gene: 3. CDR3 amino acids: CASSQEGLAGGPDTQYF. The CDR3 DNA reads as TGCGCCAGCAGCCAAGAGGGACTAGCGGGAGGGCCGGATACGCAGTATTTT.

This chain links TRBV5-1 with TRBJ1-1, with 9 positions matching TRBD1. The ends lost 4 bases at V and 7 bases at J; junction bases unmatched: 8. Germline loops: CDR1 SGHRS, CDR2 YFSETQ. This CDR3 is built from 14 residues. For the CDR3, the DNA is TGCGCCAGCAGCCTGACAGGGGGTAACGGTGAAGCTTTCTTT. Protein product: CASSLTGGNGEAFF.